The subject of this entry is one TCR beta chain. TCRdb reanalysed the RT-PCR reads using MiXCR and keeps one entry per CDR3 protein. This sample has hundreds of thousands of distinct CDR3 sequences, with 11% to 15% found just once. Trimming took off 1 base at V and 7 bases at J, with 16 bases between the two ends. The CDR3 has 15 amino acids. The V gene is TRBV12-3 or TRBV12-4, the J gene TRBJ1-2, with D uncertain. Sequencing input: memory CD4+ T cells from blood. This TCR was recovered from a female donor in good health, serving as a healthy control. The CDR3 is CASSLGVAGWGGYTF. DNA for the CDR3: TGTGCCAGCAGTTTAGGTGTCGCGGGTTGGGGTGGCTACACCTTC.